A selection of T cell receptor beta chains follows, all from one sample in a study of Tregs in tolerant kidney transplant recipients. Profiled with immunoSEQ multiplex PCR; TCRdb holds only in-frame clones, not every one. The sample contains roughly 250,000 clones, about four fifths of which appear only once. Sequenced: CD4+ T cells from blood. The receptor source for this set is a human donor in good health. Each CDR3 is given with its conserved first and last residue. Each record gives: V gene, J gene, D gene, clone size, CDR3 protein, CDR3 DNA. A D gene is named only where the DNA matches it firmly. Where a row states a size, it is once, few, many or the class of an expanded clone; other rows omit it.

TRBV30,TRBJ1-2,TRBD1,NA,CAWGQGNGYTF,TGTGCCTGGGGACAGGGGAACGGCTACACCTTC
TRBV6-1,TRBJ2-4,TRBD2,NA,CASSGTRADIQYF,TGTGCCAGCAGTGGGACTAGAGCTGACATTCAGTACTTC
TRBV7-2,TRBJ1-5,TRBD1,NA,CASSSRDRGWYMSNQPQHF,TGTGCCAGCAGCTCTCGGGACAGGGGGTGGTATATGAGCAATCAGCCCCAGCATTTT
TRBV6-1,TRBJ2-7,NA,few,CASRAAGRQQYF,TGTGCCAGCAGGGCGGCAGGGAGACAGCAGTACTTC
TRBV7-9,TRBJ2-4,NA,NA,CASSLVALRSKNIQYF,TGTGCCAGCAGTTTAGTGGCGCTCAGGTCCAAAAACATTCAGTACTTC
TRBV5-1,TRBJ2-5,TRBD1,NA,CASSLANLRGRETQYF,TGCGCCAGCAGCTTGGCCAATCTAAGGGGGCGAGAGACCCAGTACTTC
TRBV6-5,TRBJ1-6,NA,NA,CASSYFPRGWGSPLHF,TGTGCCAGCAGTTACTTCCCGCGTGGTTGGGGTTCACCCCTCCACTTT
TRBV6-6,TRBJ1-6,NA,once,CASKEGADNSPLHF,TGTGCCAGCAAGGAGGGCGCGGATAATTCACCCCTCCACTTT
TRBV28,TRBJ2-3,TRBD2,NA,CASSLGPPTSGVGTYF,TGTGCCAGCAGTTTAGGTCCCCCGACTAGCGGGGTAGGCACGTATTTT
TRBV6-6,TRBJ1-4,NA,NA,CASDSRSNEKLFF,TGTGCCAGCGATAGTAGGTCTAATGAAAAACTGTTTTTT
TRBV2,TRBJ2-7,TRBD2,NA,CASSENGRVMNEQYF,TGTGCCAGCAGTGAAAACGGGAGGGTAATGAACGAGCAGTACTTC
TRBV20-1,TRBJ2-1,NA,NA,CSASPRREQFF,TGCAGTGCTAGTCCCCGACGGGAGCAGTTCTTC
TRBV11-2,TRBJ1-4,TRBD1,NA,CASSIQTGAMNEKLFF,TGTGCCAGCAGCATCCAAACAGGGGCGATGAATGAAAAACTGTTTTTT
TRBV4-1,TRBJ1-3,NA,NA,CASSQDGFVFSGNTIYF,TGCGCCAGCAGCCAAGACGGATTCGTGTTCTCTGGAAACACCATATATTTT
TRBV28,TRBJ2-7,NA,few,CASSWTQAPYEQYF,TGTGCCAGCAGTTGGACCCAGGCCCCTTACGAGCAGTACTTC
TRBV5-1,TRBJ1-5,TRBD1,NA,CASSQTGGTNQPQHF,TGCGCCAGCAGCCAGACAGGGGGTACGAATCAGCCCCAGCATTTT
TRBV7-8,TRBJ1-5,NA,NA,CASSLERALNQPQHF,TGTGCCAGCAGCTTAGAACGGGCCCTGAATCAGCCCCAGCATTTT
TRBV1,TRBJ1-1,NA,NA,CTSSQESATEAFF,TGCACCAGCAGCCAAGAGTCTGCCACTGAAGCTTTCTTT
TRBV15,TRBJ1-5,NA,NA,CATSRDGVRAQPQHF,TGTGCCACCAGCAGAGATGGAGTCCGGGCCCAGCCCCAGCATTTT
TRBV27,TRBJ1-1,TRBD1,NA,CASSSHTGVKTEAFF,TGTGCCAGCAGTTCACACACAGGGGTTAAGACTGAAGCTTTCTTT
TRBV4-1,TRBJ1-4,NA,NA,CASSQGHDGVKLFF,TGCGCCAGCAGCCAAGGTCACGACGGGGTGAAACTGTTTTTT
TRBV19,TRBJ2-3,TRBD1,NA,CASSITGGTDTQYF,TGTGCCAGTAGTATCACAGGGGGAACAGATACGCAGTATTTT
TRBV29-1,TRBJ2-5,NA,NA,CSVADSRETQYF,TGCAGCGTTGCGGACAGTAGAGAGACCCAGTACTTC
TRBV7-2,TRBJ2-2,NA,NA,CASSLVPTNTGELFF,TGTGCCAGCAGCTTAGTCCCAACTAACACCGGGGAGCTGTTTTTT
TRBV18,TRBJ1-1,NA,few,CASSPPVLSEAFF,TGTGCCAGCTCACCACCGGTGCTCTCTGAAGCTTTCTTT
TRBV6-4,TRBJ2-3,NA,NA,CASSDLAISCTDTQYF,TGTGCCAGCAGTGACCTAGCAATTTCCTGCACAGATACGCAGTATTTT
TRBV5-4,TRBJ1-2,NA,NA,CASSLGQSHFYGYTF,TGTGCCAGCAGCTTGGGTCAGAGCCACTTCTATGGCTACACCTTC
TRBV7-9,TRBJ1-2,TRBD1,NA,CASSLQGRVDGYTF,TGTGCCAGCAGTTTACAGGGGAGAGTGGATGGCTACACCTTC
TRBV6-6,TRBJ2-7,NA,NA,CASSYGPGGTNEQYF,TGTGCCAGCAGTTACGGGCCAGGGGGGACGAACGAGCAGTACTTC
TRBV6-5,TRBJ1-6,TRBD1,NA,CASSYLTGGNSPLHF,TGTGCCAGCAGTTACTTGACAGGGGGGAATTCACCCCTCCACTTT
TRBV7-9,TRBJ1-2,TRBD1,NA,CASSLQGVGGYTF,TGTGCCAGCAGCCTACAGGGGGTTGGAGGCTACACCTTC
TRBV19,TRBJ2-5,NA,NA,CASRAEYQETQYF,TGTGCCAGTAGGGCCGAGTACCAAGAGACCCAGTACTTC
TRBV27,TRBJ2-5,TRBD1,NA,CASSSQGAIRQETQYF,TGTGCCAGCAGTTCTCAGGGGGCTATCCGGCAAGAGACCCAGTACTTC
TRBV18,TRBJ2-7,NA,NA,CASSPGLEEQYF,TGTGCCAGCTCACCAGGACTTGAGGAGCAGTACTTC
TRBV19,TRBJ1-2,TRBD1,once,CASSIPGQEANYGYTF,TGTGCCAGTAGTATCCCGGGACAGGAGGCTAACTATGGCTACACCTTC
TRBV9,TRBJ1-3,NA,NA,CASSAFGPGRYSGNTIYF,TGTGCCAGCAGCGCTTTTGGGCCGGGACGGTACTCTGGAAACACCATATATTTT
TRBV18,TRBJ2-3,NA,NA,CASSPFGLDTQYF,TGTGCCAGCTCACCATTCGGGTTAGATACGCAGTATTTT
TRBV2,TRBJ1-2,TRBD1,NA,CASRSGDRGGYTF,TGTGCCAGCAGGTCCGGGGACAGGGGTGGCTACACCTTC
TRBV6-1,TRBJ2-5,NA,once,CASTPHETQYF,TGTGCCAGCACTCCGCACGAGACCCAGTACTTC
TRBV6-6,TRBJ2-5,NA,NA,CASSLKISSRAETQYF,TGTGCCAGCAGCCTCAAGATTAGTTCCAGGGCAGAGACCCAGTACTTC
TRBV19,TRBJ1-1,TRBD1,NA,CASSIQGAGTEAFF,TGTGCCAGTAGTATACAGGGGGCTGGCACTGAAGCTTTCTTT
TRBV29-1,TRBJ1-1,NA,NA,CSVAPGLSAEAFF,TGCAGCGTTGCACCCGGGTTATCCGCTGAAGCTTTCTTT
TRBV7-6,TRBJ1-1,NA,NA,CASRMTENTEAFF,TGTGCCAGCAGAATGACAGAGAACACTGAAGCTTTCTTT
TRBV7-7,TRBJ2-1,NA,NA,CASSPSYSYNEQFF,TGTGCCAGCAGCCCCTCGTACTCCTACAATGAGCAGTTCTTC
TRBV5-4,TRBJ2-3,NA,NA,CASSSGHRTDTQYF,TGTGCCAGCAGCTCGGGACATCGCACAGATACGCAGTATTTT
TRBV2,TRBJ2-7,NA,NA,CASAGTHLSYEQYF,TGTGCCAGCGCGGGGACTCATCTCTCCTACGAGCAGTACTTC
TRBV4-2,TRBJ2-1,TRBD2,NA,CASSQGISGSYLNEQFF,TGTGCCAGCAGCCAAGGGATCAGCGGGAGTTATCTCAATGAGCAGTTCTTC
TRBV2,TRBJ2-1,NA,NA,CASSGEGQVNEQFF,TGTGCCAGCAGTGGAGAGGGGCAAGTCAATGAGCAGTTCTTC
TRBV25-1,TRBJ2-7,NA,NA,CASSEYPGRKYEQYF,TGTGCCAGCAGTGAATATCCAGGGCGAAAATACGAGCAGTACTTC
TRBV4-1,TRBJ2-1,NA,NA,CASSQDLTSYNEQFF,TGCGCCAGCAGCCAAGATCTCACAAGCTACAATGAGCAGTTCTTC
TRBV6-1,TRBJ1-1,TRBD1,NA,CASSEMVGTGEAFF,TGTGCCAGCAGTGAAATGGTTGGGACAGGTGAAGCTTTCTTT
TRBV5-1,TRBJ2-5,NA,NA,CASSLDPGRSETQYF,TGCGCCAGCAGCTTGGATCCAGGGAGGTCAGAGACCCAGTACTTC
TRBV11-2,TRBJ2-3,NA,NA,CASSLSGRDGTQYF,TGTGCCAGCAGCCTTAGCGGCAGGGACGGTACGCAGTATTTT
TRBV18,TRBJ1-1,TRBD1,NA,CATFLGGTGNTEAFF,TGTGCCACCTTCCTCGGCGGGACAGGCAACACTGAAGCTTTCTTT
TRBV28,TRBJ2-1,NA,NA,CASTPSYGEQFF,TGTGCCAGCACCCCGTCTTATGGTGAGCAGTTCTTC
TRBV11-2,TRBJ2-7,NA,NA,CASSLVGVGYEQYF,TGTGCCAGCAGCTTAGTCGGGGTCGGCTACGAGCAGTACTTC